This T cell receptor (beta chain) was documented in a study of blood T cell repertoires in COVID-19. Study details: The United States, Italy and Spain provided the acute and convalescent COVID-19 samples.

Only in-frame clones appear in the TCRdb table, and some are missing; sequencing was by immunoSEQ multiplex PCR. The repertoire includes about 96,000 clones, approximately 84% of them detected once, and roughly 17% sits in the top ten. Germline V CDR1 and CDR2: SGHRS, YFSETQ. The length of the CDR3 is 14 residues. Deletions cut 0 bases from V and 4 bases from J, with 10 bases between. Sequenced: peripheral blood. This TCR was sampled from an older woman with acute or convalescent COVID-19. This chain uses TRBV5-1 with TRBJ1-1; D uncertain. For the CDR3, the DNA is TGCGCCAGCAGCTTGGCGGAGTTCGGCACTGAAGCTTTCTTT. Encoded protein: CASSLAEFGTEAFF.